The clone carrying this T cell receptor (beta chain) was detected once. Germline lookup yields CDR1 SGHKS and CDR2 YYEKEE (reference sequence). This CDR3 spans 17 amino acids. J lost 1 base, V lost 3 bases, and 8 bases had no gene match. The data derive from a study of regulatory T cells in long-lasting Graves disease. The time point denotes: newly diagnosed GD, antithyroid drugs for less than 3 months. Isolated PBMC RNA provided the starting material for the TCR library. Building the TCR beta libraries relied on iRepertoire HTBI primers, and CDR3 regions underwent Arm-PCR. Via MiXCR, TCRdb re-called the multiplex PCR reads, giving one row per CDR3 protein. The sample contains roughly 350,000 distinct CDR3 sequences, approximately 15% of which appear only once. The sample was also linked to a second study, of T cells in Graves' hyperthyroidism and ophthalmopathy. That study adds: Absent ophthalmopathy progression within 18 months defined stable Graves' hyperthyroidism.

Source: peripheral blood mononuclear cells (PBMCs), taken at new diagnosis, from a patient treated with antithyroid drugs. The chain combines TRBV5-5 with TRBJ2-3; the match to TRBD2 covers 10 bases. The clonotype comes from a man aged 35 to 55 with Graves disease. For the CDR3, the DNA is TGTGCCAGCAGCTCGAGCGGGGGGGCCGAGGGCACAGATACGCAGTATTTT. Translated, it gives CASSSSGGAEGTDTQYF. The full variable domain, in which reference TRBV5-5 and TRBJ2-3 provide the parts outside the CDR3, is DAGVTQSPTHLIKTRGQQVTLRCSPISGHKSVSWYQQVLGQGPQFIFQYYEKEERGRGNFPDRFSARQFPNYSSELNVNALLLGDSALYLCASSSSGGAEGTDTQYFGPGTRLTVL.